This is a list of T cell receptor beta chains from one sample in a study of beta chain features in type 1 diabetes. TCRdb's table, derived via immunoSEQ multiplex PCR, lists solely in-frame clones and lacks some. The table records about 340,000 clones, 13% of them present only once. Sequences were obtained from naive CD4+ T cells from blood. The origin of the receptors is a woman younger than 35 with type 1 diabetes. The CDR3 runs from the conserved cysteine through the conserved F or W. Fields, in order: V gene, CDR3 length, J gene, CDR3 protein.

V: TRBV9
length: 15
J: TRBJ1-5
CDR3: CASSVGTGANQPQHF

V: TRBV7-3
length: 13
J: TRBJ1-5
CDR3: CASSPRGGEPQHF

V: TRBV4-3
length: 17
J: TRBJ2-1
CDR3: CASSQDALAGMGNEQFF

V: TRBV7-9
length: 16
J: TRBJ2-7
CDR3: CASSLTGTSVFPEQYF

V: TRBV29-1
length: 15
J: TRBJ2-3
CDR3: CSAALAPTSTDTQYF

V: TRBV18
length: 17
J: TRBJ1-5
CDR3: CASSPEVAVYSNQPQHF

V: TRBV28
length: 15
J: TRBJ2-4
CDR3: CASTRRTGAGDIQYF

V: TRBV14
length: 13
J: TRBJ2-7
CDR3: CATKGTSGRQQYF

V: TRBV30
length: 13
J: TRBJ2-1
CDR3: CAWMASGSREQFF

V: TRBV7-8
length: 14
J: TRBJ2-7
CDR3: CASRDTTGAYEQYF